Listed below are T cell receptor beta chains from one sample, sequenced in a study of beta chain features in type 1 diabetes. TCRdb keeps only in-frame clones here, not all; method: immunoSEQ multiplex PCR. The data contain approximately 100,000 clones, under 30% of them seen just once; the ten biggest clones take up approximately 0.5%. The sequencing sample was made of central memory CD4+ T cells from blood. All receptors derive from a woman under 30 with type 1 diabetes. The CDR3 runs from the conserved cysteine through the conserved F or W. Fields, in order: V gene, clone size, J gene, D gene, CDR3 DNA, CDR3 protein. The D gene is left open where the match is weak. The size entry is marked missing in some rows and otherwise reads once, few, many or a size class.

>TRBV19|-|TRBJ1-2|TRBD1
TGTGCCAGTAGTATCGAGGGGGCGCAGAACTATGGCTACACCTTC
CASSIEGAQNYGYTF
>TRBV27|-|TRBJ2-3|TRBD2
TGTGCCAGCAGTATGCCGGGACTAAGAGGAGATACGCAGTATTTT
CASSMPGLRGDTQYF
>TRBV11-3|-|TRBJ2-6|-
TGTGCCAGCAGCAGAGATGCCGGGAGCCTATTCTCTGGGGCCAACGTCCTGACTTTC
CASSRDAGSLFSGANVLTF
>TRBV7-9|-|TRBJ1-1|-
TGTGCCAGCAGGTCCGACACCTTTGAAGCTTTCTTT
CASRSDTFEAFF
>TRBV7-9|-|TRBJ1-3|-
TGTGCCAGCAGCTTATACCCTAGCTCTGGAAACACCATATATTTT
CASSLYPSSGNTIYF
>TRBV30|-|TRBJ2-1|-
TGTGCCGGCGGTCGGGGGAATGAGCAGTTCTTC
CAGGRGNEQFF
>TRBV7-3|-|TRBJ1-2|-
TGTGCCAGCAGCCCCCCGGGCGGGGGGAGAGTCTATGGCTACACCTTC
CASSPPGGGRVYGYTF
>TRBV18|few|TRBJ1-1|-
TGTGCCAGCTCACCAAGGAGAGAGAACACTGAAGCTTTCTTT
CASSPRRENTEAFF
>TRBV7-9|-|TRBJ2-2|-
TGTGCCAGCAGCTTAGTGCAGGGATTCGGGGAGCTGTTTTTT
CASSLVQGFGELFF
>TRBV19|-|TRBJ1-2|-
TGTGCCAGTACGGGGGACCGGTATGGCTACACCTTC
CASTGDRYGYTF
>TRBV15|-|TRBJ2-4|-
TGTGCCACCAGCAGAGACTCAGTTTTGATAAACATTCAGTACTTC
CATSRDSVLINIQYF
>TRBV5-1|-|TRBJ1-1|TRBD1
TGCGCCAGCAGCTTGGTGGGGACAGGGACCAACACTGAAGCTTTCTTT
CASSLVGTGTNTEAFF
>TRBV7-9|few|TRBJ2-1|-
TGTGCCAGCAGCTTAGGTGTAGAGGAGTTCTTC
CASSLGVEEFF
>TRBV11-2|-|TRBJ2-2|-
TGTGCCAGCAGCTTAGGACAGGTCACCGGGGAGCTGTTTTTT
CASSLGQVTGELFF
>TRBV14|few|TRBJ2-1|TRBD2
TGTGCCAGCAGCCAGGGGACTAGTAATGATGAGCAGTTCTTC
CASSQGTSNDEQFF
>TRBV6-5|many|TRBJ1-2|-
TGTGCCAGCAGGTTGGACAACAACTATGGCTACACCTTC
CASRLDNNYGYTF
>TRBV10-1|-|TRBJ2-4|TRBD2
TGCGCCAGCAGCCCGGGACTAGCAATTCGGAACATTCAGTACTTC
CASSPGLAIRNIQYF
>TRBV30|-|TRBJ1-4|TRBD1
TGTGCCTGGAGTTGGGGACAGGGAAGGGAAAAACTGTTTTTT
CAWSWGQGREKLFF
>TRBV7-2|-|TRBJ1-2|-
TGTGCCAGCAGCCCAGGGTTTGGCTACACCTTC
CASSPGFGYTF
>TRBV7-2|-|TRBJ1-1|TRBD1
TGTGCCAGCAGCCCGTGGACAGGGGTCGGGACTGAAGCTTTCTTT
CASSPWTGVGTEAFF
>TRBV12-5|-|TRBJ2-2|TRBD2
TGTGCTAGTGGTTCGATCTTGACTAGCGGGATCCTCACCGGGGAGCTGTTTTTT
CASGSILTSGILTGELFF
>TRBV5-1|-|TRBJ1-1|-
TGCGCCAGCACCTTACAGGACATGAACACTGAAGCTTTCTTT
CASTLQDMNTEAFF
>TRBV28|few|TRBJ2-3|-
TGTGCCAGCGGGTTAGCCAGGAGGACCACAGATACGCAGTATTTT
CASGLARRTTDTQYF
>TRBV14|few|TRBJ2-5|-
TGTGCCAGCAGCAAGAGAGGAAAAGAGACCCAGTACTTC
CASSKRGKETQYF
>TRBV10-1|-|TRBJ2-1|TRBD2
TGCGCCAGCAGCCCGAGGGCTAGCGGGAGCTATGAGCAGTTCTTC
CASSPRASGSYEQFF
>TRBV5-1|-|TRBJ2-5|-
TGCGCCAGCAGCATATCCGGGACACCGGAAGAGACCCAGTACTTC
CASSISGTPEETQYF
>TRBV5-4|few|TRBJ2-4|-
TGTGCCAGCAGCACCACAGGCAGGGACATTCAGTACTTC
CASSTTGRDIQYF
>TRBV7-2|few|TRBJ1-5|-
TGTGCCAGCAGCTTAAGCACAGACCCCCAGCATTTT
CASSLSTDPQHF
>TRBV7-9|few|TRBJ1-2|-
TGTGCCAGCAGCCTACAGGGCCCGAACTATGGCTACACCTTC
CASSLQGPNYGYTF
>TRBV18|-|TRBJ2-7|-
TGTGCCAGCTCACCACCGGGGCTAGCGTCGCCCTACGAGCAGTACTTC
CASSPPGLASPYEQYF
>TRBV5-4|few|TRBJ2-2|TRBD1
TGTGCCAGCAGCTCCCGGGACAGGGATAGATCCGGGGAGCTGTTTTTT
CASSSRDRDRSGELFF
>TRBV7-9|few|TRBJ1-5|-
TGTGCCAGCAGCTTAGGGCAGGAGGCTCAGCCCCAGCATTTT
CASSLGQEAQPQHF
>TRBV9|few|TRBJ2-3|-
TGTGCCAGCAGCGGTTCCAGCGGCCGCACAGATACGCAGTATTTT
CASSGSSGRTDTQYF
>TRBV7-8|few|TRBJ2-1|TRBD2
TGTGCCAGCAGCTTAGGAAGCGGGAGGGCCTATGAGCAGTTCTTC
CASSLGSGRAYEQFF
>TRBV7-2|few|TRBJ1-1|-
TGTGCCAGCAGCTTAGTTGCGGGGTTGAACACTGAAGCTTTCTTT
CASSLVAGLNTEAFF
>TRBV6-6|few|TRBJ2-7|TRBD2
TGTGCCAGCAGCCGGACTAGCGGGAGACCGTACGAGCAGTACTTC
CASSRTSGRPYEQYF
>TRBV7-9|-|TRBJ1-1|TRBD1
TGTGCCAGCAGCTTCGCCGGGACAGGGGGGGACACTGAAGCTTTCTTT
CASSFAGTGGDTEAFF
>TRBV27|-|TRBJ2-1|-
TGTGCCAGCAGTTTATTCTCCCAGGGCGGTTTTTACAATGAGCAGTTCTTC
CASSLFSQGGFYNEQFF
>TRBV7-8|-|TRBJ1-2|-
TGTGCCAGCAGCGTGACGGGAGACCCTGGCTACACCTTC
CASSVTGDPGYTF
>TRBV5-4|-|TRBJ1-1|TRBD1
TGTGCCAGCAGAAGGGACAGTTTGAACACTGAAGCTTTCTTT
CASRRDSLNTEAFF
>TRBV2|few|TRBJ2-2|TRBD1
TGTGCCAGCAGTGAGAAGAGGGCAGGGGGCAGCACCGGGGAGCTGTTTTTT
CASSEKRAGGSTGELFF
>TRBV28|few|TRBJ2-7|TRBD1
TGTGCCAGCACCAGGGACAGGGGGCATTACGAGCAGTACTTC
CASTRDRGHYEQYF
>TRBV2|few|TRBJ2-1|-
TGTGCCAGCAGCGTCCCCGGACTATCCCGTTACGGTGAGCAGTTCTTC
CASSVPGLSRYGEQFF
>TRBV29-1|few|TRBJ2-1|-
TGCAGCGCCAGGACCTCAGGGGCTACGCAGTTCTTC
CSARTSGATQFF
>TRBV18|-|TRBJ2-1|TRBD2
TGTGCCAGCTCACCACGGGTAGTCGGACTAGCGGGAGTAGGGTACAATGAGCAGTTCTTC
CASSPRVVGLAGVGYNEQFF
>TRBV4-1|few|TRBJ1-1|TRBD1
TGCGCCAGCAGCCAGGTCTTGGGGACAGAGGCTTTCTTT
CASSQVLGTEAFF
>TRBV30|few|TRBJ1-3|-
TGTGCCTGGGGCAGGCGCTCTGGAAACACCATATATTTT
CAWGRRSGNTIYF
>TRBV6-5|-|TRBJ2-7|TRBD2
TGTGCCAGCAGTCGCTCCAGCGGGAGCCACTACGAGCAGTACTTC
CASSRSSGSHYEQYF
>TRBV5-6|-|TRBJ2-2|-
TGTGCCAGCAGCTTGGTCGTTCGGGGCGGGGTCCGCACCGGGGAGCTGTTTTTT
CASSLVVRGGVRTGELFF
>TRBV2|few|TRBJ1-1|-
TGTGCCAGCAGTGCCCGGGAGAACACTGAAGCTTTCTTT
CASSARENTEAFF
>TRBV7-9|-|TRBJ2-2|-
TGTGCCAGCAGCTTTTTCGGGAACACCGGGGAGCTGTTTTTT
CASSFFGNTGELFF
>TRBV2|-|TRBJ1-1|-
TGTGCCAGCCTCTTGATGAGGAACACTGAAGCTTTCTTT
CASLLMRNTEAFF
>TRBV5-6|-|TRBJ2-1|-
TGTGCCAGCAGCTTGGCAGGTAGCAATGAGCAGTTCTTC
CASSLAGSNEQFF
>TRBV5-6|-|TRBJ1-1|TRBD1
TGTGCCAGCAGCTTGGGGACAGGGGCGGGCACTGAAGCTTTCTTT
CASSLGTGAGTEAFF
>TRBV5-1|few|TRBJ2-2|-
TGCGCCAGCAGCTTCGACAGGCCGAACACCGGGGAGCTGTTTTTT
CASSFDRPNTGELFF
>TRBV27|-|TRBJ2-1|TRBD2
TGTGCCAGCAGTAAGGGACTAGCGGCTTCCTACAATGAGCAGTTCTTC
CASSKGLAASYNEQFF
>TRBV2|-|TRBJ2-3|TRBD2
TGTGCCAGCAGCGAGCGAAAGGGACTAGCGGGAGCCCTAGATACGCAGTATTTT
CASSERKGLAGALDTQYF
>TRBV5-4|few|TRBJ1-4|-
TGTGCCAGCAGCCCCTTCCCCACGGGACAAGGGGGTGAAAAACTGTTTTTT
CASSPFPTGQGGEKLFF
>TRBV28|-|TRBJ2-3|TRBD2
TGTGCCAGCAGTCTCGGGACTACCACAGATACGCAGTATTTT
CASSLGTTTDTQYF